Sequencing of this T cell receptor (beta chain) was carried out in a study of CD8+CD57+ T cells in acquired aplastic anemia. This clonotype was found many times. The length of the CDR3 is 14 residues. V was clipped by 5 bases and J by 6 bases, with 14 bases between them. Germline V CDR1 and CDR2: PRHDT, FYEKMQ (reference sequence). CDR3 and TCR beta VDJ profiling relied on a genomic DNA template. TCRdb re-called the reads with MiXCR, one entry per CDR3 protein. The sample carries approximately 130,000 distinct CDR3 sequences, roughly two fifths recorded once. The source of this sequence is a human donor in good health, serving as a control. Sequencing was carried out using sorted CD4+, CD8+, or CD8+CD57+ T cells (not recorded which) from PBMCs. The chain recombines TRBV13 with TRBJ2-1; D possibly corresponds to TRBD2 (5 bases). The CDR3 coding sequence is TGTGCCAGCAGCCCCCGAGAGGGCCTCAATGAGCAGTTCTTC. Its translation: CASSPREGLNEQFF. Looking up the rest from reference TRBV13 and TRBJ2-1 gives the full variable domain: AAGVIQSPRHLIKEKRETATLKCYPIPRHDTVYWYQQGPGQDPQFLISFYEKMQSDKGSIPDRFSAQQFSDYHSELNMSSLELGDSALYFCASSPREGLNEQFFGPGTRLTVL.